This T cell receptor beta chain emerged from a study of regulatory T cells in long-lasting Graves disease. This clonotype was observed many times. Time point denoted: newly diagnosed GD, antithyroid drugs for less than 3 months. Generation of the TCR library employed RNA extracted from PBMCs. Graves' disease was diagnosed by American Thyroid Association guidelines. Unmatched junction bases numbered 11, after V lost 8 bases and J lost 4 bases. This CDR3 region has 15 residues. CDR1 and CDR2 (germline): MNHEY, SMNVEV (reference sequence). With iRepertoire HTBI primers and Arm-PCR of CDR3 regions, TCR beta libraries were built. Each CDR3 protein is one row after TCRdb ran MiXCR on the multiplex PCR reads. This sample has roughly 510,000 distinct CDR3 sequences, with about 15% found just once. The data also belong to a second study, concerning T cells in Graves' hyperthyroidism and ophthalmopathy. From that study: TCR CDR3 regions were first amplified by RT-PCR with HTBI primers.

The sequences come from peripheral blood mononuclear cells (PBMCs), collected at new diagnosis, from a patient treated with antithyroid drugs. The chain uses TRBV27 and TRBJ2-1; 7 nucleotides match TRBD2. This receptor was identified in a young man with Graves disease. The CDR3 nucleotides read TGTGCCAGCGCCCGACTGAAGCGGGGATACAATGAGCAGTTCTTC. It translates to CASARLKRGYNEQFF.